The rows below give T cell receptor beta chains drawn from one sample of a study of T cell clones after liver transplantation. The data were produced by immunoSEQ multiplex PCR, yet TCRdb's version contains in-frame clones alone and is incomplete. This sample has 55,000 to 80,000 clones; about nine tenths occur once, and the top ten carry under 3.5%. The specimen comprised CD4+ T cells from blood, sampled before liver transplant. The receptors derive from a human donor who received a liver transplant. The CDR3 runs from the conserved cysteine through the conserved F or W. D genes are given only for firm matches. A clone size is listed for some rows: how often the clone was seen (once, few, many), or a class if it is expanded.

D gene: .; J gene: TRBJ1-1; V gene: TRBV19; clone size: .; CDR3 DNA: TGTGCCAGTAGCCAGGGGATATCCACTGAAGCTTTCTTT; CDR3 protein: CASSQGISTEAFF
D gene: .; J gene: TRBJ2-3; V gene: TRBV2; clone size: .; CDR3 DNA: TGTGCCAGCAGTGAGGTGGAGGGCACAGATACGCAGTATTTT; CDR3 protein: CASSEVEGTDTQYF
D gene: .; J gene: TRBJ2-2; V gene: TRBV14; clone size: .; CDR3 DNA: TGTGCCAGCAGCCAAAAAATTAACACCGGGGAGCTGTTTTTT; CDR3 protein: CASSQKINTGELFF
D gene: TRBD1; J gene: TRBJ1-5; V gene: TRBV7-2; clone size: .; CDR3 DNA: TGTGCCAGCAGCCAACAGGGGGCGGATCAGCCCCAGCATTTT; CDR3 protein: CASSQQGADQPQHF
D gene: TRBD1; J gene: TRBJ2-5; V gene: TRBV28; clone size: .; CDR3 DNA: TGTGCCGGACAGGGGGGTGGGGAGACCCAGTACTTC; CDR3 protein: CAGQGGGETQYF
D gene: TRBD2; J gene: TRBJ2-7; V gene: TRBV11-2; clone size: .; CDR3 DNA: TGTGCCAGCAGCTTAGCCCCGGGAGGCTCCTACGAGCAGTACTTC; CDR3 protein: CASSLAPGGSYEQYF
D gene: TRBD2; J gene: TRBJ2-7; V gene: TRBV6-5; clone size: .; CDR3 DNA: TGTGCCAGCAGCAGCGGGAGGGGTCCCTACGAGCAGTACTTC; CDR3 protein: CASSSGRGPYEQYF
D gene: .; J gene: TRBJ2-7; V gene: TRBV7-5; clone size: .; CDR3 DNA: TGTGTCAGAAGCTTAGGGATAAAATCCCCCTACGAGCAGTACTTC; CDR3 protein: CVRSLGIKSPYEQYF
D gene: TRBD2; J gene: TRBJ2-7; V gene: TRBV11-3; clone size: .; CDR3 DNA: TGTGCCAGCAGCTTTTCTAGCGGACTCTACTACGAGCAGTACTTC; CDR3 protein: CASSFSSGLYYEQYF
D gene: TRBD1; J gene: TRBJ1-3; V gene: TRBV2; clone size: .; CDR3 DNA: TGTGCCAGCAGCCTTGGACAGGGAACTGGAAACACCATATATTTT; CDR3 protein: CASSLGQGTGNTIYF
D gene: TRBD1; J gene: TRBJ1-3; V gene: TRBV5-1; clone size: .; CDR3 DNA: TGCGCCAGCAGCCAGGGACAGAACTCTGGAAACACCATATATTTT; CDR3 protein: CASSQGQNSGNTIYF
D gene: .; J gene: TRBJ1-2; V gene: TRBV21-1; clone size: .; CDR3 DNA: TGTGCCAACCTTGGACCGGGACCACCGGCGGCTGGCTACACCTTC; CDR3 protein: CANLGPGPPAAGYTF
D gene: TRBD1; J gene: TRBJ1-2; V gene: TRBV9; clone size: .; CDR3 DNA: TGTGCCAGCAGCGCAGCAGTAGGCGGCAGGGGGAACTATGGCTACACCTTC; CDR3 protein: CASSAAVGGRGNYGYTF
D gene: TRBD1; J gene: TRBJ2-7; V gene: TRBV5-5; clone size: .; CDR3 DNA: TGTGCCAGCACCCTTGACAGGGGGCCCTACGAGCAGTACTTC; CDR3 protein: CASTLDRGPYEQYF
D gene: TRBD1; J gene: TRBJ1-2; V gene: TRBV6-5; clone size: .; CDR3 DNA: TGTGCCAGCAGATCGGGACAGGGCACGGATGGCTACACCTTC; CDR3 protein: CASRSGQGTDGYTF
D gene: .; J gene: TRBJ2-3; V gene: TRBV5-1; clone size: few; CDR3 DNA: TGCGCCAGCAGCCCGGGGTACACAGATACGCAGTATTTT; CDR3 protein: CASSPGYTDTQYF
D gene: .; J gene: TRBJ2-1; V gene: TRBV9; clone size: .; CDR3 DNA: TGTGCCAGCAGCGTAGGAAGGGGTCGTTACAATGAGCAGTTCTTC; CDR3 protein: CASSVGRGRYNEQFF
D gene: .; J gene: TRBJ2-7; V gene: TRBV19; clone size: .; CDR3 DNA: TGTGCCAGTAGTATAGCCGACTCCTACGAGCAGTACTTC; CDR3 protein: CASSIADSYEQYF
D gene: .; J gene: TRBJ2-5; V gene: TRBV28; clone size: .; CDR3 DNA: TGTGCCAGCAGCCCCCAAAGGACCCAAGAGACCCAGTACTTC; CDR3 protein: CASSPQRTQETQYF
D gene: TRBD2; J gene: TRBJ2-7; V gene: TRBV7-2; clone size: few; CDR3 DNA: TGTGCCAGCAGCTTAGCCAAAGGGACTAGCCAGAACTACGAGCAGTACTTC; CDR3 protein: CASSLAKGTSQNYEQYF
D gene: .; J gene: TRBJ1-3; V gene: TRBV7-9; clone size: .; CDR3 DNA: TGTGCCAGCAGGTCCACTGGAAACACCATATATTTT; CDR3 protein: CASRSTGNTIYF
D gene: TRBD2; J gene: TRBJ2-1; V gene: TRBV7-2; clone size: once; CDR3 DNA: TGTGCCAGCAGTACACGCATAGCGGGAGGGGGCAATGAGCAGTTCTTC; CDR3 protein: CASSTRIAGGGNEQFF
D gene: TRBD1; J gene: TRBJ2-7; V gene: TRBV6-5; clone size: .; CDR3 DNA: TGTGCCAGCAGCCCAGGACAGGGGAGGTCCTACGAGCAGTACTTC; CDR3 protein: CASSPGQGRSYEQYF
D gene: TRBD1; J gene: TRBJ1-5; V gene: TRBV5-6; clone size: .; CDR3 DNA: TGTGCCAGCAGCCCGGGGATCAGGGGGAGCAATCAGCCCCAGCATTTT; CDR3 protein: CASSPGIRGSNQPQHF
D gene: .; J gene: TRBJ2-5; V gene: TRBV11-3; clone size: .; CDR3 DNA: TGTGCCAGCAGCTTAGATTTGGGGGGCCAAGAGACCCAGTACTTC; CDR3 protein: CASSLDLGGQETQYF
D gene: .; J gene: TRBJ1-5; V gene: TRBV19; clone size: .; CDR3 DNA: TGTGCCAGTAGGATAGATCAGCCCCAGCATTTT; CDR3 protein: CASRIDQPQHF
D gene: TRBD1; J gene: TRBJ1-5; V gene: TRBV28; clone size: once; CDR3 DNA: TGTGCCAGCAGTTCGATGACAGGGAGTATTAGTCAGCCCCAGCATTTT; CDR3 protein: CASSSMTGSISQPQHF
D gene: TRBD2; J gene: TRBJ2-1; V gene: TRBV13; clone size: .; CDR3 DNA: TGTGCCAGCAGCCGGACTAGCGGGAGGGCCAGTGAGCAGTTCTTC; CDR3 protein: CASSRTSGRASEQFF
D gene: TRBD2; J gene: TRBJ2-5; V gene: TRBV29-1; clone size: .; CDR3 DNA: TGCAGCGTTGAACTGAGCGGGAAAGAGACCCAGTACTTC; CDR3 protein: CSVELSGKETQYF
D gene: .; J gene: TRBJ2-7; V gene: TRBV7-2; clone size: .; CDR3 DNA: TGTGCCAGCAGCTTAGGAGTTAGCACCTTCTACGAGCAGTACTTC; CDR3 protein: CASSLGVSTFYEQYF
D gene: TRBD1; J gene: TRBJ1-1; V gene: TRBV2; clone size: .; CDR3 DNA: TGTGCCAGCAGGGAGGACAGGGGCAGCACTGAAGCTTTCTTT; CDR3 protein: CASREDRGSTEAFF
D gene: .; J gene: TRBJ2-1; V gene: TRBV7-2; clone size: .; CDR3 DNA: TGTGCCAGCAGCTTAGATTTTTCGGGGCTTGAGCAGTTCTTC; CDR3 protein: CASSLDFSGLEQFF
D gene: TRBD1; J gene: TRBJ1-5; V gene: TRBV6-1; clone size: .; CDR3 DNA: TGTGCCAGCAACCCTGGACAGGGGAATCAGCCCCAGCATTTT; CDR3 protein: CASNPGQGNQPQHF
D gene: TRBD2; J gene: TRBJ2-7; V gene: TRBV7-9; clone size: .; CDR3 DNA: TGTGCCAGCAGCTTAGCGGCGGGGGAGCGCAACGAGCAGTACTTC; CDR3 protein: CASSLAAGERNEQYF
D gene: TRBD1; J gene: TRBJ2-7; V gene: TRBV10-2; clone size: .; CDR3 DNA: TGCGCCAGCAGAATATCGACAGGGGAGGCCTACGAGCAGTACTTC; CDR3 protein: CASRISTGEAYEQYF
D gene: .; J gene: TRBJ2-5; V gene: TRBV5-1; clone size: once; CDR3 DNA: TGCGCCAGCAGCTTGGGGGGTTCCCCAGAGACCCAGTACTTC; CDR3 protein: CASSLGGSPETQYF
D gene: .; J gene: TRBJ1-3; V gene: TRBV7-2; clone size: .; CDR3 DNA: TGTGCCAGCAGCTCAGTCCTCTCTGGAAACACCATATATTTT; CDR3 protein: CASSSVLSGNTIYF
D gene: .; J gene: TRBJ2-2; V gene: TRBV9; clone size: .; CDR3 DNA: TGTGCCAGCAGCGTAGCCGCGAACACCGGGGAGCTGTTTTTT; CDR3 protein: CASSVAANTGELFF
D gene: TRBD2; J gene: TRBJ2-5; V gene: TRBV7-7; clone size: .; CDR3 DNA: TGTGCCAGCAGCCTACGACTAGCGGGAGCGGGGGAGACCCAGTACTTC; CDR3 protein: CASSLRLAGAGETQYF
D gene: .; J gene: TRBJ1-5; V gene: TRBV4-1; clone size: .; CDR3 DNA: TGCGCCAGCAGCCAAATCTCGGACGGGCAGCCCCAGCATTTT; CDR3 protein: CASSQISDGQPQHF
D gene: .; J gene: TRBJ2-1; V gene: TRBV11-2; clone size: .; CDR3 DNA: TGTGCCAGCAGCTTATTGAGAGGCCCGTTCTTC; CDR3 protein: CASSLLRGPFF
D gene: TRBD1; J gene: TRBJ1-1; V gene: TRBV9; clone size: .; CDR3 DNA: TGTGCCAGCAGCGTACCAGGGGGCACTGAAGCTTTCTTT; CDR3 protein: CASSVPGGTEAFF